Below, 26 T cell receptor beta chains from the same sample are listed, as sequenced in a study of blood T cell repertoires in COVID-19. TCRdb's copy holds only in-frame clones and misses some; the assay was immunoSEQ multiplex PCR. The sample holds about 40,000 clones, about 79% seen once. Sequencing was carried out using peripheral blood. Receptor source: a woman aged 55-69 years with acute or convalescent COVID-19.

The rearrangement uses TRBV6-1 and TRBJ1-1; D not certain. The V end was cut by 1 base, the J end by 1 base, with 4 bases between. Germline lookup yields CDR1 MNHNS and CDR2 SASEGT. The CDR3 totals 13 residues. CDR3 in amino acids: CASSEGQNTEAFF. CDR3 nucleotides: TGTGCCAGCAGTGAAGGGCAGAACACTGAAGCTTTCTTT.

The rearrangement joins TRBV19 to TRBJ1-2; no definite D call. The CDR3 has 15 amino acids. From germline, CDR1 is LNHDA and CDR2 SQIVND (reference sequence). V lost 2 bases and J lost 7, with 17 bases in between. The CDR3 loop is CASSINQRVASGYTF. In nucleotides, the CDR3 is TGTGCCAGTAGTATAAACCAACGGGTTGCCAGTGGCTACACCTTC.

This chain connects TRBV6-5 to TRBJ2-1, with D maybe TRBD1 (6 bases). This CDR3 is built from 16 residues. V dropped 4 bases and J dropped 4 bases, with 17 bases sitting between them. Germline CDR1 MNHEY, CDR2 SVGAGI. As DNA, the CDR3 is TGTGCCAGCAGTTCGCCGACAGGTGGCCATTACAATGAGCAGTTCTTC. Encoded protein: CASSSPTGGHYNEQFF.

This chain uses TRBV29-1 with TRBJ2-7; 12 bases align to TRBD2. V was clipped by 6 bases and J by 6 bases; unmatched bases: 15. Germline values: CDR1 SQVTM, CDR2 ANQGSEA. The CDR3 spans 16 residues. In nucleotides, the CDR3 is TGCAGCGTCAAATCTCCGCTAGCGGGAGGGCCCGTCGAGCAGTACTTC. Amino acids: CSVKSPLAGGPVEQYF.

J is TRBJ1-2 and V is TRBV19; TRBD1 matches at 9 bases. Germline CDR1 LNHDA, CDR2 SQIVND (reference sequence). CDR3 length: 17 amino acids. The V segment lost 5 bases and the J segment 6 bases; nucleotides outside the gene matches: 16. CDR3 DNA: TGTGCCAGTAGTGGAGGGACAGGGAGAGGTTTCAGACATGGCTACACCTTC. Amino acids: CASSGGTGRGFRHGYTF.

The chain joins TRBV25-1 to TRBJ1-2; possibly TRBD1 for D (6 bases). V lost 6 bases and J 6 bases, leaving 20 bases between the germline ends. The CDR3 has 15 residues. CDR1 MGHDK and CDR2 SYGVNS come from the germline V gene. Here the CDR3 DNA reads TGTGCCAGCAGGGCCGCAGGGGCGTTGGCGAATGGCTACACCTTC. Protein sequence: CASRAAGALANGYTF.

The chain employs TRBV19 and TRBJ2-3, with D perhaps TRBD1 (6 bases). The CDR3 is made up of 14 amino acids. Trimming removed 4 bases at V and 1 base at J, with 9 bases between. CDR1 LNHDA and CDR2 SQIVND come from the germline V gene (reference sequence). The CDR3 region is CASSTRQGTDTQYF. DNA of the CDR3: TGTGCCAGTAGTACGCGACAGGGCACAGATACGCAGTATTTT.

This chain connects TRBV29-1 to TRBJ1-4, with 7 bases aligning to TRBD1. The CDR3 runs to 14 residues. Unmatched junction bases numbered 4, after V lost 6 bases and J lost 0 bases. Germline V lookup: CDR1 SQVTM, CDR2 ANQGSEA. CDR3 DNA: TGCAGCGTCTTCGACAGGGCAACTAATGAAAAACTGTTTTTT. Its translation: CSVFDRATNEKLFF.

V is TRBV27 and J is TRBJ1-5; 9 nucleotides agree with TRBD1. The germline CDR1 and CDR2 sequences are MNHEY and SMNVEV (reference sequence). The J segment lost 0 bases and the V segment lost 0 bases, leaving 6 bases of the junction unmatched. The CDR3 loop spans 18 amino acids. CDR3 protein: CASSLSPTGGDSNQPQHF. The CDR3 coding sequence is TGTGCCAGCAGTTTATCCCCGACAGGGGGTGATAGCAATCAGCCCCAGCATTTT.

This chain joins TRBV11-3 and TRBJ2-2; 7 bases fit TRBD2. The germline V gene has CDR1 SGHNT and CDR2 YENEEA. After removal of 6 bases from V and 7 bases from J, the junction contained 14 bases not matched to a gene. CDR3 size: 16 residues. The CDR3: CASSQSTSGIVGELFF. The CDR3 nucleotides read TGTGCCAGCAGTCAGAGTACAAGCGGGATAGTCGGGGAGCTGTTTTTT.

The chain links TRBV28 to TRBJ1-1; unclear D gene. With 6 bases removed from V and 1 base from J, the gap between germline ends came to 12 bases. The CDR3 has 14 amino acids. In germline, CDR1 is MDHEN, CDR2 SYDVKM. The DNA for the CDR3 is TGTGCCAGCAGAAAGACACCAACGAACACTGAAGCTTTCTTT. It translates to CASRKTPTNTEAFF.

The chain recombines TRBV6-5 with TRBJ2-7, with 7 bases matching TRBD1. The CDR3 sequence is 14 residues long. The V gene end was trimmed by 5 bases and the J gene end by 0 bases; junction bases not matched to a gene: 4. Germline V lookup: CDR1 MNHEY, CDR2 SVGAGI. CDR3 sequence (DNA): TGTGCCAGCAGTCCGTCAGGGGGCTCCTACGAGCAGTACTTC. Residues: CASSPSGGSYEQYF.

This rearrangement joins TRBV10-3 to TRBJ1-6; D remains unclear. This CDR3 region has 14 residues. V was trimmed by 0 bases and J by 9 bases, leaving 9 bases between them. Germline values: CDR1 ENHRY, CDR2 SYGVKD. CDR3 sequence: CAISESTYGSPLHF. As DNA, the CDR3 is TGTGCCATCAGTGAGTCCACCTATGGTTCACCCCTCCACTTT.

The rearrangement uses TRBV7-6 and TRBJ1-3; D ambiguous. Trimming removed 0 bases from V and 3 bases from J, with 3 bases in between. The germline gives CDR1 SGHVS, CDR2 FNYEAQ. This CDR3 is built from 13 residues. CDR3 in amino acids: CASSLAIGNTIYF. CDR3 DNA: TGTGCCAGCAGCTTAGCTATTGGAAACACCATATATTTT.

V gene TRBV5-6 combines with J gene TRBJ1-1, with D maybe TRBD1 (5 bases). CDR1 is SGHDT and CDR2 is YYEEEE in the germline V gene. This CDR3 is 14 amino acids long. The germline V and J ends were trimmed by 6 bases and 1 base, with 13 bases remaining between them. The CDR3 sequence is CASNWGDTNTEAFF. DNA of the CDR3: TGTGCCAGCAACTGGGGGGATACGAACACTGAAGCTTTCTTT.

This clone was seen once. This sequence joins TRBV5-1 and TRBJ1-1, with D maybe TRBD1 (5 bases). V dropped 4 bases and J dropped 0 bases, with 16 bases sitting between them. Germline V gene lookup returns CDR1 SGHRS and CDR2 YFSETQ. The CDR3 loop spans 16 amino acids. The chain's CDR3 is CASSPIPGIMNTEAFF. As DNA, the CDR3 is TGCGCCAGCAGCCCTATTCCAGGGATCATGAACACTGAAGCTTTCTTT.

The V call is TRBV10-3, the J call TRBJ1-1; a weak D match, TRBD1 (5 bases). CDR3 length: 14 amino acids. Trimming stripped 3 bases from V and 0 bases from J, with 8 bases between. CDR1 ENHRY and CDR2 SYGVKD come from the germline V gene. The CDR3 loop is CAISDPGMNTEAFF. The DNA of the CDR3 is TGTGCCATCAGTGATCCAGGGATGAACACTGAAGCTTTCTTT.

CDR3 nucleotide sequence: TGCGCCAGCAGAGCTAGCGGGACCTTCCTGTACTTC. Translated, it gives CASRASGTFLYF. This chain connects TRBV5-1 to TRBJ2-7; 9 bases fit TRBD2. The CDR3 loop spans 12 amino acids. Germline assignment: CDR1 SGHRS and CDR2 YFSETQ. The junction had 9 bases not matched to a gene; V was cut back by 5 bases and J by 12 bases.

This clone was picked up a small number of times. In DNA form, the CDR3 reads TGTGCCAGCAGGACAGGGCGTTCACCCCTCCACTTT. It translates to CASRTGRSPLHF. The chain has TRBV6-5 and TRBJ1-6; 7 bases agree with TRBD1. The CDR3 runs to 12 residues. The germline V gene encodes CDR1 MNHEY and CDR2 SVGAGI. The junction had 2 bases not matched to a gene; V was cut back by 6 bases and J by 9 bases.

The rearrangement joins TRBV23-1 to TRBJ1-1; 8 nucleotides agree with TRBD1. TRBV23-1 is known as an ORF, though its function is uncertain. The CDR3 has 15 residues. V gave up 0 bases and J gave up 3 bases; unmatched junction bases: 3. The DNA for the CDR3 is TGCGCCAGCAGTCAATCCGGACAGGGTGACACTGAAGCTTTCTTT. Its translation is CASSQSGQGDTEAFF.

The CDR3 nucleotides read TGTGCCATCCGGCAGGGGGGTTCTCAGCCCCAGCATTTT. This gives the protein CAIRQGGSQPQHF. The chain employs TRBV10-3 and TRBJ1-5; TRBD1 matches 7 bases. The length of the CDR3 is 13 residues. The V gene end was trimmed by 8 bases and the J gene end by 6 bases; junction bases not matched to a gene: 7. Germline V gene data show CDR1 as ENHRY and CDR2 as SYGVKD.

The rearrangement uses TRBV2 and TRBJ1-4; D might be TRBD1 (6 bases). This CDR3 spans 16 amino acids. V gave up 1 base and J gave up 0 bases, with 9 bases separating them. Germline loops: CDR1 SNHLY, CDR2 FYNNEI. CDR3 DNA: TGTGCCAGCAGTGAAGGAACAGGGACAACTAATGAAAAACTGTTTTTT. Translated, it gives CASSEGTGTTNEKLFF.

The CDR3 DNA reads TGTGCCAGCAGGCACAGGGGTAGGAATGAGCAGTTCTTC. Its translation is CASRHRGRNEQFF. This chain joins TRBV6-5 and TRBJ2-1; 7 bases match TRBD1. V lost 6 bases to trimming and J lost 7 bases; unmatched junction nucleotides: 6. This CDR3 has 13 amino acids. CDR1 is MNHEY, CDR2 SVGAGI, per germline.

The chain uses TRBV6-5 and TRBJ1-2; D perhaps matches TRBD1 (5 bases). In germline, CDR1 is MNHEY, CDR2 SVGAGI. The CDR3 is 13 residues long. V lost 9 bases to trimming and J lost 3 bases, with 14 bases between them. The CDR3 region is CASGGTHYYGYTF. The DNA for the CDR3 is TGTGCCAGTGGAGGGACCCACTACTATGGCTACACCTTC.

The V and J genes are TRBV6-5 and TRBJ2-7; D is ambiguous. The length of the CDR3 is 13 residues. Looked up from germline, CDR1 is MNHEY and CDR2 is SVGAGI. The V and J ends lost 6 bases and 1 base respectively, with 10 bases between them. In DNA, the CDR3 is TGTGCCAGCAGCAGAACAGTGTCCTACGAGCAGTACTTC. Its protein is CASSRTVSYEQYF.

The chain employs TRBV5-6 and TRBJ1-1; possible D gene TRBD1, 5 bases. Trimming removed 5 bases at V and 6 bases at J, with 17 bases between. Germline V CDR1 and CDR2: SGHDT, YYEEEE. The CDR3 extends over 14 amino acids. The DNA of the CDR3 is TGTGCCAGCAGTTATGGGACTAGGGGTCCTGAAGCTTTCTTT. As protein: CASSYGTRGPEAFF.